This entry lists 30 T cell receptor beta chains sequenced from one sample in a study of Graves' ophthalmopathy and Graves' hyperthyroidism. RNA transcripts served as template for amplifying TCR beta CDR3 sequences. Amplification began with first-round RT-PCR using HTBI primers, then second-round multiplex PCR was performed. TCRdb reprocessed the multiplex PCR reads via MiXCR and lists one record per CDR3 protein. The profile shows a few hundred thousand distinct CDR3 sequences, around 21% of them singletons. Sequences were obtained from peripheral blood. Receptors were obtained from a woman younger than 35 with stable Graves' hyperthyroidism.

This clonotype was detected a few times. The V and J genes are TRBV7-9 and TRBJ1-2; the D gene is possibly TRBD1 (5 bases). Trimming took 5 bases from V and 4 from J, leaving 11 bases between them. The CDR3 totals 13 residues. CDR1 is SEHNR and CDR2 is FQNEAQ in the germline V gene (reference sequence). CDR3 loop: CASSTPQGYGYTF. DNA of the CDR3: TGTGCCAGCAGCACCCCGCAGGGCTATGGCTACACCTTC.

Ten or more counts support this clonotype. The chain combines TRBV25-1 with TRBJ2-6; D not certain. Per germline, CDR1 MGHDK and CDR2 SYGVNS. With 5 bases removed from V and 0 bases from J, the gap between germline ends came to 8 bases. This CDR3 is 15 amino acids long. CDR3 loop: CASSLSVSGANVLTF. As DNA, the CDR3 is TGTGCCAGCAGTTTGTCGGTCTCTGGGGCCAACGTCCTGACTTTC.

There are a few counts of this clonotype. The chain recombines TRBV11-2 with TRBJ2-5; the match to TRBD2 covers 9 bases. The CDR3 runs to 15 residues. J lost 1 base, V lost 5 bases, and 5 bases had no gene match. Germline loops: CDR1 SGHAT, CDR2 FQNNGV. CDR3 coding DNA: TGTGCCAGCAGCATTAGCGGGAGATCCCAAGAGACCCAGTACTTC. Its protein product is CASSISGRSQETQYF.

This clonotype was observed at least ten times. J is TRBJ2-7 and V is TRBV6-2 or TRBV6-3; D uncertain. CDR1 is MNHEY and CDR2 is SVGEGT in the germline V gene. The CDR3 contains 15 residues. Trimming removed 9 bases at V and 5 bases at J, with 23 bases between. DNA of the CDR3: TGTGCCAGTGCAGCTCGGCGGTTTGTCTCGAACGAGCAGTACTTC. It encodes CASAARRFVSNEQYF.

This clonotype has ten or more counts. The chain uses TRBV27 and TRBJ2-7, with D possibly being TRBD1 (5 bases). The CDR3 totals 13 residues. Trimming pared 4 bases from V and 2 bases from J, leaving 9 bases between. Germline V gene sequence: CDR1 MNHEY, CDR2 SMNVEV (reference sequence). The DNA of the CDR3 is TGTGCCAGCAGTTGGAAGGGGCCCTACGAGCAGTACTTC. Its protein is CASSWKGPYEQYF.

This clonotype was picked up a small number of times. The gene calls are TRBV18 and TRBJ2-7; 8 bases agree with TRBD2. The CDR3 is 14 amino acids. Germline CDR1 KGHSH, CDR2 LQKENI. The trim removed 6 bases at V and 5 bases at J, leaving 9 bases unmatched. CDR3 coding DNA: TGTGCCAGCTCCCCGGGACTAGTTACACACGAGCAGTACTTC. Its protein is CASSPGLVTHEQYF. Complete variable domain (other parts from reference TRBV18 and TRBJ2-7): NAGVMQNPRHLVRRRGQEARLRCSPMKGHSHVYWYRQLPEEGLKFMVYLQKENIIDESGMPKERFSAEFPKEGPSILRIQQVVRGDSAAYFCASSPGLVTHEQYFGPGTRLTVT.

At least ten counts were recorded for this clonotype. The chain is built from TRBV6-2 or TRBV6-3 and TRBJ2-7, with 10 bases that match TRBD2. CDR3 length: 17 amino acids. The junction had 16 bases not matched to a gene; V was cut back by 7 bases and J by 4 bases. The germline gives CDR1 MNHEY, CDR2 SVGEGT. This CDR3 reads CASTSPWLAGVRYEQYF. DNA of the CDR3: TGTGCCAGCACATCACCCTGGCTAGCGGGAGTTCGGTACGAGCAGTACTTC.

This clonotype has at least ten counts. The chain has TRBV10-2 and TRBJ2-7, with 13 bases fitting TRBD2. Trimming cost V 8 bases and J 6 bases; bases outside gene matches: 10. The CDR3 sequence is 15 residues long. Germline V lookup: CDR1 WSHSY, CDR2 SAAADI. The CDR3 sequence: CASLKLAGGVSEQYF. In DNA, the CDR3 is TGCGCCAGCCTCAAACTAGCGGGAGGGGTTAGCGAGCAGTACTTC.

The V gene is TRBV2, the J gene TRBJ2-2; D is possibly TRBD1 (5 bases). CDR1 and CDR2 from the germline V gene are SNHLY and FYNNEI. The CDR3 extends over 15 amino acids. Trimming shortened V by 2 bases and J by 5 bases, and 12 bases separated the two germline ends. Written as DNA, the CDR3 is TGTGCCAGCAGTGAATATGGGGCCCGGACCGGGGAGCTGTTTTTT. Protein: CASSEYGARTGELFF.

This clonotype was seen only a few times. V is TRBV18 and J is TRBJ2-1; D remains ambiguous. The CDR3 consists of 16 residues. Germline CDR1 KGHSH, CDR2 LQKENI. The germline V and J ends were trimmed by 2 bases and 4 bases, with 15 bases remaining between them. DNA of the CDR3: TGTGCCAGCTCACCAGAGGCTCTGGCCCAATACAATGAGCAGTTCTTC. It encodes CASSPEALAQYNEQFF.

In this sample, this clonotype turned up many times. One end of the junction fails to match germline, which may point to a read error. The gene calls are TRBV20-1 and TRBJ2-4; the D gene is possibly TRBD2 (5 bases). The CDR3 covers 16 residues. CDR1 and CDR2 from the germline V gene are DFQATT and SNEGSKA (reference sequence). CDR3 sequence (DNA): TGCAGTGCTAAGATACCGAGACTGGAGGCCAAAAACATTAAGTACTTC. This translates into CSAKIPRLEAKNIKYF.

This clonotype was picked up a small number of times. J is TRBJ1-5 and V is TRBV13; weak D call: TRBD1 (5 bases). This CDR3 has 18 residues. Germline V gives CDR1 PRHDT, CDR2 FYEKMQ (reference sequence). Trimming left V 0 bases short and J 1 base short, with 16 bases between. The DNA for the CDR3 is TGTGCCAGCAGCTTAGGGCAGGGAGGGCTTGCAAGCAATCAGCCCCAGCATTTT. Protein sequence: CASSLGQGGLASNQPQHF.

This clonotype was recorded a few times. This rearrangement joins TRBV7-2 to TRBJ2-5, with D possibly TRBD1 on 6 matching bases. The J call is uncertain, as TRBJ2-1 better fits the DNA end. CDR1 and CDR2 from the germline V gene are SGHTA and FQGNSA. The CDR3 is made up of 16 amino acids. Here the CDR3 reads CASSLASWGRYNEQFF. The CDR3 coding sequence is TGTGCCAGCAGCTTAGCTTCCTGGGGGCGGTACAATGAGCAGTTCTTC.

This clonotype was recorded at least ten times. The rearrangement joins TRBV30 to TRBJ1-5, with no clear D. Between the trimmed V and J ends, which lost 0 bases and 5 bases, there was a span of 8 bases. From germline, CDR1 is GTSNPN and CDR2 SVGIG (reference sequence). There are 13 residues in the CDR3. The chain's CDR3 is CAWSVGSDQPQHF. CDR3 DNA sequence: TGTGCCTGGAGTGTGGGTTCGGATCAGCCCCAGCATTTT.

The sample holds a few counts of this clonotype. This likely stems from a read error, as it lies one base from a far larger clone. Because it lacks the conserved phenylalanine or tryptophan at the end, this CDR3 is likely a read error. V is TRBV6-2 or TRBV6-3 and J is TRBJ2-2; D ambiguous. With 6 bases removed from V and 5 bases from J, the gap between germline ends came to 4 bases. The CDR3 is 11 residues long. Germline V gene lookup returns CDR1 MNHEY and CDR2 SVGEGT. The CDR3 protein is CASRGTGELFL. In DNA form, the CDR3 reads TGTGCCAGCAGGGGAACCGGGGAGCTGTTTTTG.

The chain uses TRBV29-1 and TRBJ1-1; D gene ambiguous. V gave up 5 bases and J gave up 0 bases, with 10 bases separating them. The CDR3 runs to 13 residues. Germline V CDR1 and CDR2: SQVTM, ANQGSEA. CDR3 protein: CSVRRLMNTEAFF. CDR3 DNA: TGCAGCGTTAGACGGCTTATGAACACTGAAGCTTTCTTT.

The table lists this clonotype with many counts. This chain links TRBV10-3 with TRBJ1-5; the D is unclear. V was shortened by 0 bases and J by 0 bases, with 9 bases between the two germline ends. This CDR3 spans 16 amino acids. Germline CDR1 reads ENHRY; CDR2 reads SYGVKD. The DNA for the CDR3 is TGTGCCATCAGTGAGTCCCGGGTCTATAGCAATCAGCCCCAGCATTTT. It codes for CAISESRVYSNQPQHF.

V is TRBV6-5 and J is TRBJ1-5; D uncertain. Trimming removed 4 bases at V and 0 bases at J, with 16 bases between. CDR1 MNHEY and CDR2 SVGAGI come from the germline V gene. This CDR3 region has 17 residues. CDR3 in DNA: TGTGCCAGCAGTTTATCTGGATGGCAGTTTAGCAATCAGCCCCAGCATTTT. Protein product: CASSLSGWQFSNQPQHF.

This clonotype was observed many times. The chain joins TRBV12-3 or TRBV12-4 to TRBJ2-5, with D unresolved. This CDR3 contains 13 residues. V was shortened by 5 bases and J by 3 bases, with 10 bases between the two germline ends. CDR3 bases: TGTGCCAGCAGTGAGCCGCCAAAAGAGACCCAGTACTTC. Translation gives CASSEPPKETQYF.

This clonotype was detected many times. This CDR3 is CATSDLGQGDTGELFF. In DNA, the CDR3 is TGTGCCACCAGTGATTTGGGACAGGGGGACACCGGGGAGCTGTTTTTT. The chain employs TRBV24-1 and TRBJ2-2, with 10 bases aligning to TRBD1. V was pared by 0 bases and J by 3 bases, with 0 bases of the junction left unmatched. Germline V lookup: CDR1 KGHDR, CDR2 SFDVKD. There are 16 residues in the CDR3.

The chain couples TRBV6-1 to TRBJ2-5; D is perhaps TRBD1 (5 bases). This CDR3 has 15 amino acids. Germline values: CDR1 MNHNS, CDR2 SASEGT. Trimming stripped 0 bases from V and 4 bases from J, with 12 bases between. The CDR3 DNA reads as TGTGCCAGCAGTGAAGCTTTCAGGGAAGGAGAGACCCAGTACTTC. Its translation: CASSEAFREGETQYF.

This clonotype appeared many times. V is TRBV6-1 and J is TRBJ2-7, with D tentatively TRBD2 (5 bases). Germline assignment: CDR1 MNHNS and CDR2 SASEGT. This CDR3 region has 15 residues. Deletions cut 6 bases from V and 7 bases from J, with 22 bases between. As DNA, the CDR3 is TGTGCCAGCAGACCGTCGGACTCCTTTCTACGAGAGCAGTACTTC. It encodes CASRPSDSFLREQYF.

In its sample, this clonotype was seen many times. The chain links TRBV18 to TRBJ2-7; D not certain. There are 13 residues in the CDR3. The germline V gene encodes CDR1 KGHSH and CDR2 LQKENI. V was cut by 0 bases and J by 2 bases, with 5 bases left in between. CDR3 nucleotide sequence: TGTGCCAGCTCACCACCCGAGGCCTACGAGCAGTACTTC. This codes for CASSPPEAYEQYF.

CDR3 region: CATRGGIEEQYF. DNA for the CDR3: TGTGCCACCAGAGGGGGGATCGAAGAGCAGTACTTC. J is TRBJ2-7 and V is TRBV2; D may be TRBD1 or TRBD2 (6 bases each). V was clipped by 10 bases and J by 7 bases, with 17 bases between them. The germline gives CDR1 SNHLY, CDR2 FYNNEI. This CDR3 region has 12 residues.

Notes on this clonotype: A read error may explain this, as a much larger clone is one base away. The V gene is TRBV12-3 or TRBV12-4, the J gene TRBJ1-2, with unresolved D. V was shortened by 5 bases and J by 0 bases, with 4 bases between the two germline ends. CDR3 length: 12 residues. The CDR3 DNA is TGTGCCAGCAGTAAACCTAACTATGGCTACACCTTC. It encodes CASSKPNYGYTF.

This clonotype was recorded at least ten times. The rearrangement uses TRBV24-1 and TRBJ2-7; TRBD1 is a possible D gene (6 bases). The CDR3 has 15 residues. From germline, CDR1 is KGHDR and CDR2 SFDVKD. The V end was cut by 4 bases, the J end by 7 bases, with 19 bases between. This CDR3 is CATSEPNRERGEQYF. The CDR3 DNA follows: TGTGCCACCAGTGAGCCAAACAGGGAGAGAGGGGAGCAGTACTTC.

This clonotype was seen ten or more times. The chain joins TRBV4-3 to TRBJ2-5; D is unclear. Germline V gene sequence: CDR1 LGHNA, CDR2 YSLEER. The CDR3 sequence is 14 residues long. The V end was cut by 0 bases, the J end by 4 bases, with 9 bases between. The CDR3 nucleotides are TGCGCCAGCAGCCAAGACCTTCGCACAGAGACCCAGTACTTC. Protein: CASSQDLRTETQYF.

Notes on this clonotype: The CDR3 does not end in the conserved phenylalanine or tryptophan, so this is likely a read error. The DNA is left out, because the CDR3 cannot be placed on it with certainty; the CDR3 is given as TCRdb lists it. The CDR3 sequence is CASSPTPDK. The genes are TRBV7-2 and TRBJ2-4. Germline CDR1 SGHTA, CDR2 FQGNSA. The CDR3 length equals 9 residues, ends included.

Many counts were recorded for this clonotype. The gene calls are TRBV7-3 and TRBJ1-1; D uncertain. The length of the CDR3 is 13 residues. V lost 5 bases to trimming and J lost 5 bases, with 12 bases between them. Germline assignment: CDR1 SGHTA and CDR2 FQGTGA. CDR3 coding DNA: TGTGCCAGCAGCCGCGCAGTCGGTACTGAAGCTTTCTTT. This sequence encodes CASSRAVGTEAFF.

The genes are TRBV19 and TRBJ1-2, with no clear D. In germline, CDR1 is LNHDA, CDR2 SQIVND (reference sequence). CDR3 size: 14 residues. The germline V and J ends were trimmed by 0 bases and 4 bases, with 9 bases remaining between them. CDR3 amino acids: CASSIDRSFYGYTF. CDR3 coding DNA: TGTGCCAGTAGTATAGACAGGTCCTTCTATGGCTACACCTTC.